The clone carrying this T cell receptor beta chain was counted between two and nine times. The isolated RNA, all of it, was reverse transcribed, so expressed TCRB transcripts were what got sequenced. Sequenced by immunoSEQ multiplex PCR; TCRdb stores in-frame clones only, minus some. The sample carries fewer than 350,000 clones, roughly a fifth recorded once. The data stem from a study of beta chain features in type 1 diabetes. V shed 0 bases, J shed 4 bases, and the junction held 7 bases outside the gene matches. This CDR3 has 16 amino acids. Germline V gives CDR1 SGHNT, CDR2 YYREEE (reference sequence).

Sequenced sample: naive CD4+ T cells from blood. The genes are TRBV5-4 and TRBJ2-3, with 8 bases identical to TRBD2. This receptor was taken from a woman under 30 in good health. The CDR3 loop reads CASSLGRGGFADTQYF. For the CDR3, the DNA is TGTGCCAGCAGCTTGGGCCGGGGGGGTTTTGCAGATACGCAGTATTTT.